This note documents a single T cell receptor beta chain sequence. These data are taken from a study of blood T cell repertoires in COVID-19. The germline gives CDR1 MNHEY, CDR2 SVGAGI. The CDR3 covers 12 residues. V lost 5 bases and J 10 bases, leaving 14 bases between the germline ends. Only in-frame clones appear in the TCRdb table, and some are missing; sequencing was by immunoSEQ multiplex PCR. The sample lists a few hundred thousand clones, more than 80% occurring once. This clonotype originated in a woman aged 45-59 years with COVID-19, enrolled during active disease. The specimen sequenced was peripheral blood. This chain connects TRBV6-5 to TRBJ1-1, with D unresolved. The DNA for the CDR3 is TGTGCCAGCAGTCCTACTAGACAAGTAGCTTTCTTT. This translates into CASSPTRQVAFF.